This TCR beta chain was obtained from a study of cytomegalovirus exposure and HLA in healthy donors. Germline assignment: CDR1 LGHNA and CDR2 YNFKEQ. This CDR3 is 13 amino acids long. V was clipped by 4 bases and J by 3 bases; unmatched bases: 2. Whole-study results and caveats: It was only CMV serostatus that was available as immune exposure information. It was taken for granted in presence/absence analyses that sequencing depth across donors was roughly uniform. The study flagged some 170 TCR beta chains as cytomegalovirus-associated.

This clone was detected only once. Antigen: not known. It was with 60 Vbeta and 13 Jbeta primers that the PCR ran. Libraries were prepared by immunoSEQ multiplex PCR; TCRdb keeps only in-frame clonotypes and omits some of them. Of a few hundred thousand clones listed, roughly 80% are singletons. The sequencing sample was made of PBMCs. This TCR was sampled from a girl aged 2-10 years in good health and CMV-seronegative. The genes are TRBV4-2 and TRBJ2-5; the match to TRBD1 covers 7 bases. CDR3 in amino acids: CASSRDREETQYF. The DNA for the CDR3 is TGTGCCAGCAGCCGTGACAGGGAAGAGACCCAGTACTTC.